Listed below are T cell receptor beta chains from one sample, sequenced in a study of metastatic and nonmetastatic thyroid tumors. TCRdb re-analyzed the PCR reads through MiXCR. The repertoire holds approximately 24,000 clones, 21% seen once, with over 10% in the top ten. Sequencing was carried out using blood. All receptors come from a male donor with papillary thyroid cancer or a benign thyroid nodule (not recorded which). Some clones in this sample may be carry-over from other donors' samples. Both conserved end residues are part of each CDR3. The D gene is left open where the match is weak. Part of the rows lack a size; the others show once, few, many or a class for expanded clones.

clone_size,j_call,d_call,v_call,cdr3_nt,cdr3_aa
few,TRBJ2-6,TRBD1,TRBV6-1,TGTGCCAGCAGTGACTCAGGGGGCGCTGGGGCCAACGTCCTGACTTTC,CASSDSGGAGANVLTF
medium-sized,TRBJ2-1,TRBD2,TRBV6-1,TGTGCCAGCAGGTCTAGCGGGAGGGCCGGGGAGCAGTTCTTC,CASRSSGRAGEQFF
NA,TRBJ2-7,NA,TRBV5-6,TGTGCCAGCAGCACGGTCCCTACCTACGAGCAGTACTTC,CASSTVPTYEQYF
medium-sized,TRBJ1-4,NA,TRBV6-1,TGTGCCAGCAGCCTAAGTGCCGGGACGGGAGTTGATGAAAAACTGTTTTTT,CASSLSAGTGVDEKLFF
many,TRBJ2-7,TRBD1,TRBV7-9,TGTGCCAGCAGCCCCCGGACAGGGTCGTACGAGCAGTACTTC,CASSPRTGSYEQYF
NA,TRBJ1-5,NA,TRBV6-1,TGTGCCAGCAGACCCCAGTGGTCATGGGTCAATCAGCCCCAGCATTTT,CASRPQWSWVNQPQHF
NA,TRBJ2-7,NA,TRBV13,TGTGCCAGCAGCCTAGCCGGTACAGGTAGCTACGAGCAGTACTTC,CASSLAGTGSYEQYF
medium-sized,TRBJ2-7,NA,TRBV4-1,TGCGCCAGCAGCCAAGCCCGGGGGGCAACCCACGAGCAGTACTTC,CASSQARGATHEQYF
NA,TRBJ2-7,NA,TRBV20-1,TGCAGTGCTAGAGATGGGAGAGGGGACGAGCAGTACTTC,CSARDGRGDEQYF
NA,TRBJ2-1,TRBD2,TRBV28,TGTGCAAGCATCCTAGCGGGATTTAAAACAGGCTACTACAATGAGCAGTTCTTC,CASILAGFKTGYYNEQFF
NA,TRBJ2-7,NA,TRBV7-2,TGTGCCAGCAGTTTAGATGGGGAGCAGTACTTC,CASSLDGEQYF
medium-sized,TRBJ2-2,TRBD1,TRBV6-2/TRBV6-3,TGTGCCAGCAGTTCGGGACAGGGGGGCGTCGGGGAGCTGTTTTTT,CASSSGQGGVGELFF
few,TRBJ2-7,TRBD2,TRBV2,TGTGCCAGCAGTGAAGGGGACTACTACTACGAGCAGTACTTC,CASSEGDYYYEQYF
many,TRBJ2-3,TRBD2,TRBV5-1,TGCGCCAGCAGCTTGTCGACGTCCGGGAGGTCCACAGATACGCAGTATTTT,CASSLSTSGRSTDTQYF
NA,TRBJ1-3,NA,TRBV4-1,TGCGCCAGCAGCCAAGGAGATTACAACTCTGGAAACACCATATATTTT,CASSQGDYNSGNTIYF
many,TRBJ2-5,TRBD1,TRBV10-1,TGCGCCAGCAGTGAGTCGAGACAGGGGGTACGAGAGACCCAGTACTTC,CASSESRQGVRETQYF
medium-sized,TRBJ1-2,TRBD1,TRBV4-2,TGTGCCAGCAGCCAAACGGACAGGAAGTATGGCTACACCTTC,CASSQTDRKYGYTF
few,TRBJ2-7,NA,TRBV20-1,TGCAGTGCGGGCCTACCGGGCAAGGTCTACGAGCAGTACTTC,CSAGLPGKVYEQYF
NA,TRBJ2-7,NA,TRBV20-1,TGCAGTGCTAGAGATCGTGGGTTTAGTAACCCAAGGAGCTCCTACGAGCAGTACTTC,CSARDRGFSNPRSSYEQYF
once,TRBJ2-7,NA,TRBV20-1,TGCAGTGCTGACGGGGCTAGCGCCGAGCAGTACTTC,CSADGASAEQYF
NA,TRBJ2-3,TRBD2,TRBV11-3,TGTGCCAGCAGCGCATCCGGGACTATCACAGATACGCAGTATTTT,CASSASGTITDTQYF
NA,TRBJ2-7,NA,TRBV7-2,TGTGCCAGCAGCCCGTTCGGCTACGAGCAGTACTTC,CASSPFGYEQYF
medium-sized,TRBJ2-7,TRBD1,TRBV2,TGTGCCAGCACCGAACGTGGGACAGGGCTCGAGCAGTACTTC,CASTERGTGLEQYF
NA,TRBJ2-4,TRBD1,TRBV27,TGTGCCAGCAGTAAATGGGACAGGGGAGACATTCAGTACTTC,CASSKWDRGDIQYF
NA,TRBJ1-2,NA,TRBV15,TGTGCCACCAGCAGAGACTCGGGTCCCTATGGCTACACCTTC,CATSRDSGPYGYTF
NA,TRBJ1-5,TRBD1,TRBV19,TGTGCCAGCTCCACAGGGGGGTATAAGAGCAATCAGCCCCAGCATTTT,CASSTGGYKSNQPQHF
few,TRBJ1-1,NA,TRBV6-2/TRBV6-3,TGTGCCAGCAGTTACCTGGGACACCCGAACACTGAAGCTTTCTTT,CASSYLGHPNTEAFF
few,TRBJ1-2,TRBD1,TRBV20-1,TGCAGTGCTAGAGGGACAGGGGTGAGGGGTGGCTACACCTTC,CSARGTGVRGGYTF
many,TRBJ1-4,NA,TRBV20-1,TGCAGTGCTAGAGACAGGGAAGGAGAAAAACTGTTTTTT,CSARDREGEKLFF
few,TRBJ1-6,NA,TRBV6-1,TGTGCCAGCAGTGAAGACGTGGGAATGAGTTATTCACCCCTCCACTTT,CASSEDVGMSYSPLHF
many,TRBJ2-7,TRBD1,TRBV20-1,TGCAGTGCTCTGGGGACAGGGTCAAACGAGCAGTACTTC,CSALGTGSNEQYF
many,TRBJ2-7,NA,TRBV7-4,TGTGCCAGCAGCTTGGACAGAACCTACGAGCAGTACTTC,CASSLDRTYEQYF
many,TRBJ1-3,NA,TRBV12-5,TGTGCTAGTGGTTTAGGGGCTAACTCTGGAAACACCATATATTTT,CASGLGANSGNTIYF
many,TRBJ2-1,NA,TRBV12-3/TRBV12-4,TGTGCCAGCAGTGACCAGGGTGGGGGCAATGAGCAGTTCTTC,CASSDQGGGNEQFF
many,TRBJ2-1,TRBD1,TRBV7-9,TGTGCCAGCAGCTCCGGGACAGGCTACAATGAGCAGTTCTTC,CASSSGTGYNEQFF
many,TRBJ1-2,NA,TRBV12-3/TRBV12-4,TGTGCCAGCAGGAAACAGGATAGCTATGGCTACACCTTC,CASRKQDSYGYTF
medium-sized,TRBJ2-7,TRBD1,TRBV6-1,TGTGCCAGCAGCTGGGACAGGGGAGGCGAGCAGTACTTC,CASSWDRGGEQYF
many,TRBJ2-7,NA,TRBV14,TGTGCCAGCAGCCGAATAGACAGTGACTACGAGCAGTACTTC,CASSRIDSDYEQYF
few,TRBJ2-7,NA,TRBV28,TGTGCCAGCAGTGAGACAGATTACGAGCAGTACTTC,CASSETDYEQYF
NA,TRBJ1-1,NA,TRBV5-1,TGCGCCAGCAGCTCGTACCCGCAGGGGCCCGAGGGCACTGAAGCTTTCTTT,CASSSYPQGPEGTEAFF